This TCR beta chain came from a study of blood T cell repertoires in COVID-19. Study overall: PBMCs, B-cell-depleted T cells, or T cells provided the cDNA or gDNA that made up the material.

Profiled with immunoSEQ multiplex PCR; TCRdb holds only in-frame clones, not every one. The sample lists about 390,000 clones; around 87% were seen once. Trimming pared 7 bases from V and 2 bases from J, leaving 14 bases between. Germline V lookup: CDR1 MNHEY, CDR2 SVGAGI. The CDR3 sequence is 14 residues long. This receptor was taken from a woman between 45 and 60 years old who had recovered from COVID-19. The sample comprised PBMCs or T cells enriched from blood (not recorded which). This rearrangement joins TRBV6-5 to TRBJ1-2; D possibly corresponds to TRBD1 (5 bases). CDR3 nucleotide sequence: TGTGCCAGCACTCAAGGTGGGGGGAACTATGGCTACACCTTC. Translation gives CASTQGGGNYGYTF.